This TCR beta chain was obtained from a study of blood T cell repertoires in COVID-19. Turning to the study itself: Acute and convalescent COVID-19 samples came from the United States, Italy and Spain. T cells, B-cell-depleted T cells, or PBMCs supplied cDNA or gDNA.

Original handling: Reference gene primer amplification gave estimated nucleated cell counts. The repertoire was sequenced with immunoSEQ multiplex PCR; TCRdb's copy has only in-frame clones and lacks some. V, J and clone size are taken as reported in that table, and D and trimming were inferred from the DNA itself. The data contain some 290,000 clones, approximately 87% of them singletons. The germline V gene encodes CDR1 KGHDR and CDR2 SFDVKD. The CDR3 contains 14 residues. Trimming left V 3 bases short and J 6 bases short, with 11 bases between. The receptor was derived from a man between 60 and 70 years old who had recovered from COVID-19. The specimen was peripheral blood. The chain employs TRBV24-1 and TRBJ1-5; D is possibly TRBD1 (6 bases). CDR3 loop: CATSDRGHGQPQHF. CDR3 DNA sequence: TGTGCCACCAGTGATAGGGGACATGGTCAGCCCCAGCATTTT.